These T cell receptor beta chains were read from a single sample in a study of blood T cell repertoires in COVID-19. The repertoire was sequenced with immunoSEQ multiplex PCR; TCRdb's copy has only in-frame clones and lacks some. The repertoire consists of around 300,000 clones, with 80% to 90% occurring once and the leading ten covering roughly 2.5%. The specimen was PBMCs or T cells enriched from blood (not recorded which). The receptors stem from a woman between 18 and 29 years old who had recovered from COVID-19. Both conserved end residues are part of each CDR3. Each record gives: D gene, J gene, clone size, V gene, CDR3 DNA, CDR3 protein. The D gene is left open where the match is weak. Clone size is not always given. Where it is, it says once, few, many or a class for expanded clones.

>-|TRBJ1-1|-|TRBV6-1
TGTGCCAGCAGTGAAGCAACCCAGGCGAACACTGAAGCTTTCTTT
CASSEATQANTEAFF
>-|TRBJ2-2|-|TRBV2
TGTGCCAGCAAAGTGGAGCTAGTCAACACCGGGGAGCTGTTTTTT
CASKVELVNTGELFF
>-|TRBJ2-1|-|TRBV10-1
TGCGCCAGCAGTGACCCCGCTAGGTTGAATGAGCAGTTCTTC
CASSDPARLNEQFF
>TRBD1|TRBJ2-2|-|TRBV12-5
TGTGCTAGTGTGGGACAGGCCGGGGAGCTGTTTTTT
CASVGQAGELFF
>-|TRBJ1-2|-|TRBV5-1
TGCGCCAGCAGCCCCGAACAGCCCATTAACTATGGCTACACCTTC
CASSPEQPINYGYTF
>TRBD2|TRBJ2-5|-|TRBV4-1
TGCGCCAGCAGCCAAGATCGGACTAGCGGGGGGGGGAAGACCCAGTACTTC
CASSQDRTSGGGKTQYF
>TRBD2|TRBJ2-2|-|TRBV11-2
TGTGCCAGCAGCTCCAGATCTAGCGGGGGAACCGGGGAGCTGTTTTTT
CASSSRSSGGTGELFF
>-|TRBJ1-6|-|TRBV11-2
TGTGCCAGCAGCTTACTTTCCAGGAATTCACCCCTCCACTTT
CASSLLSRNSPLHF
>-|TRBJ1-1|-|TRBV15
TGTGCCACCAGCAGAGAAAGGCTAGCGAACACTGAAGCTTTCTTT
CATSRERLANTEAFF
>-|TRBJ2-2|-|TRBV24-1
TGTGCCACCCGGGACTCCCAAGGGACCGGGGAGCTGTTTTTT
CATRDSQGTGELFF
>-|TRBJ1-6|-|TRBV6-5
TGTGCCAGCAGTTATTACAGGGCGGATTCACCCCTCCACTTT
CASSYYRADSPLHF
>TRBD1|TRBJ2-1|-|TRBV5-1
TGCGCCAGCTCGGGACAGGGAATTGATGAGCAGTTCTTC
CASSGQGIDEQFF
>-|TRBJ1-1|once|TRBV28
TGTGCCAGCAGGGCACTATTTATGAACACTGAAGCTTTCTTT
CASRALFMNTEAFF
>-|TRBJ1-1|-|TRBV20-1
TGCAGTGCTAGAGAAAGGGGTGAAGCTTTCTTT
CSARERGEAFF
>TRBD2|TRBJ2-3|-|TRBV13
TGTGCCAGCAGCTTGAGCGGGGGACCAGATACGCAGTATTTT
CASSLSGGPDTQYF
>TRBD1|TRBJ1-2|few|TRBV9
TGTGCCAGCAGCGAGGGACAGGGGTACTATGGCTACACCTTC
CASSEGQGYYGYTF
>TRBD1|TRBJ1-5|-|TRBV2
TGTGCCAGCACCGGACAGGGGGAAGGGAATCAGCCCCAGCATTTT
CASTGQGEGNQPQHF
>-|TRBJ2-1|few|TRBV3-1/TRBV3-2
TGTGCCAGCAGCCAAGCACTCATTAGTTCATCTGAGCAGTTCTTC
CASSQALISSSEQFF
>TRBD2|TRBJ2-5|-|TRBV4-2
TGTGCCAGCAGCCAACTACACGAGGGAGGGGAGACCCAGTACTTC
CASSQLHEGGETQYF
>-|TRBJ1-1|-|TRBV12-3/TRBV12-4
TGTGCCAGCAGTTATGATGGGAGTTCATCAGCTTTCTTT
CASSYDGSSSAFF
>-|TRBJ2-5|few|TRBV2
TGTGCCAGCAGGGCCGGCGGCCAAGAGACCCAGTACTTC
CASRAGGQETQYF
>TRBD1|TRBJ2-7|-|TRBV5-6
TGTGCCAGCAGCTATTACAGGGGCCAGACCTACGAGCAGTACTTC
CASSYYRGQTYEQYF
>-|TRBJ2-1|-|TRBV12-3/TRBV12-4
TGTGCCAGCAGTTCCCAACTGGAGCAGTTCTTC
CASSSQLEQFF
>-|TRBJ1-6|-|TRBV12-2
TGTGCAAGTCGCTTCGACAGGGGATACCGGAAAAATTCACCCCTCCACTTT
CASRFDRGYRKNSPLHF
>-|TRBJ1-1|-|TRBV4-1
TGCGCCAGCAGCCAAGAAAGACAGCAGAACACTGAAGCTTTCTTT
CASSQERQQNTEAFF
>-|TRBJ2-1|-|TRBV25-1
TGTGCCAGCAGTGATCGGGGGAGTGAGCAGTTCTTC
CASSDRGSEQFF
>TRBD1|TRBJ1-1|-|TRBV10-3
TGTGCCATCAGTGCACCGGGACAGGGGTACACTGAAGCTTTCTTT
CAISAPGQGYTEAFF
>-|TRBJ1-5|-|TRBV11-3
TGTGCCAGCAGCTTTTTTAGTCAGCCCCAGCATTTT
CASSFFSQPQHF
>-|TRBJ2-2|-|TRBV10-1
TGCGCCAGCAGCCAAAGGGGACTGGAAAGAACCGGGGAGCTGTTTTTT
CASSQRGLERTGELFF
>TRBD2|TRBJ2-4|-|TRBV29-1
TGCAGCGTTCTCCCGGGGGGGAACATTCAGTACTTC
CSVLPGGNIQYF
>-|TRBJ2-3|-|TRBV19
TGTGCCAGTACCCCTCCCCGGGTAGAAGCCGTAGATACGCAGTATTTT
CASTPPRVEAVDTQYF
>-|TRBJ2-1|-|TRBV2
TGTGCCAGCAGGCGGACCTACAATGAGCAGTTCTTC
CASRRTYNEQFF
>-|TRBJ1-4|-|TRBV29-1
TGCAGCGTTGAACAGGGAAGAGAAAAACTGTTTTTT
CSVEQGREKLFF
>TRBD1|TRBJ1-6|-|TRBV4-1
TGCGCCAGCAGCCACCCGGGACAGGGGGCCCCCCTCCACTTT
CASSHPGQGAPLHF
>-|TRBJ1-2|-|TRBV19
TGTGCCTCTCAGGAATCCTTAGGCTACACCTTC
CASQESLGYTF
>-|TRBJ1-6|-|TRBV5-1
TGCGCCAGCAGCTTATCGCCACGGAATTCACCCCTCCACTTT
CASSLSPRNSPLHF
>-|TRBJ1-2|-|TRBV15
TGTGCCACCAGCAGAGATAGAGATCTGGGGGGGCGAAACTATGGCTACACCTTC
CATSRDRDLGGRNYGYTF
>TRBD1|TRBJ1-2|-|TRBV28
TGTGCCAGCAGTTTCTTCGGGACAGGACCTGGCTACACCTTC
CASSFFGTGPGYTF
>TRBD1|TRBJ1-4|-|TRBV5-4
TGTGCCAGCAGCTCGGGACAGGGGGAGGAAAAACTGTTTTTT
CASSSGQGEEKLFF
>TRBD1|TRBJ2-7|-|TRBV5-6
TGTGCCAGCAGCCCCGTCGGACAGGGGCCTTCCTACGAGCAGTACTTC
CASSPVGQGPSYEQYF
>TRBD1|TRBJ2-1|once|TRBV5-1
TGCGCCAGCAGCTTGGCGGGACAGGGGACGACGTATGAGCAGTTCTTC
CASSLAGQGTTYEQFF
>TRBD1|TRBJ2-2|-|TRBV19
TGTGCCAGTTCTGGACAGGGCTTCACCGGGGAGCTGTTTTTT
CASSGQGFTGELFF
>-|TRBJ1-2|few|TRBV5-1
TGCGCCAGCAGCGGAACAGGGTTCTATGGCTACACCTTC
CASSGTGFYGYTF
>-|TRBJ1-1|-|TRBV5-1
TGCGCCAGCAGCTTGGCCCTCGGGGGGAACACTGAAGCTTTCTTT
CASSLALGGNTEAFF
>-|TRBJ1-1|-|TRBV27
TGTGCCAGCAGCCCAACCCGGGGGAACACTGAAGCTTTCTTT
CASSPTRGNTEAFF
>-|TRBJ2-3|-|TRBV5-1
TGCGCCAGCACTAACGGGGAGACAGATACGCAGTATTTT
CASTNGETDTQYF
>-|TRBJ1-3|-|TRBV5-5
TGTGCCAGCAGCCTTAAACAGTTAGTCTCTGGAAACACCATATATTTT
CASSLKQLVSGNTIYF
>TRBD2|TRBJ2-3|-|TRBV7-9
TGTGCCAGCAGCCAGGGACTAGCCCTCACAGATACGCAGTATTTT
CASSQGLALTDTQYF
>TRBD2|TRBJ2-3|-|TRBV5-5
TGTGCCAGCAGCTTGGTGCGGGGGTACACAGATACGCAGTATTTT
CASSLVRGYTDTQYF
>-|TRBJ2-5|-|TRBV10-3
TGTGCCATCAGGGGTCACGGGGGAGGAGAGACCCAGTACTTC
CAIRGHGGGETQYF
>TRBD1|TRBJ2-5|-|TRBV3-1/TRBV3-2
TGTGCCAGCAGCCCTACAGGGGGCGGTGGGGAGACCCAGTACTTC
CASSPTGGGGETQYF
>-|TRBJ2-2|few|TRBV5-8
TGTGCCAGCAGCTCCGGGACAAACACCGGGGAGCTGTTTTTT
CASSSGTNTGELFF
>TRBD2|TRBJ2-3|-|TRBV9
TGTGCCAGCAGTCCAGCGGGGGGGATCACAGATACGCAGTATTTT
CASSPAGGITDTQYF